What follows is one T cell receptor (beta chain) and its context. Its target antigen remains unknown. No much larger clonotype is one base removed from it; base qualities were not supplied. V sheds 8 bases and J sheds 5 bases, leaving 13 bases between their ends. The CDR3 contains 12 residues, cysteine and phenylalanine counted. The only DNA kept is the CDR3, 36 bases in frame from the first base. CDR1 and CDR2, looked up from the germline V gene, are MNHNS and SASEGT. The data originate from a study of cytomegalovirus exposure and HLA in healthy donors (dated by TCRdb to 2015 to 2018). Study-level background: According to an earlier analysis of 587 of the donors, about 170 million T cells yielded over 90 million unique TCR beta sequences and roughly 280 Gb of sequence data. About 320 gigabases of sequencing data and approximately 85 million unique TCR sequences were included in an early release covering over 600 HLA-typed donors. Among the roughly 380 genotyped donors, 81% belonged to the genetic ancestry cluster associated with self-reported Caucasian donors. The study aimed to test whether signatures of past pathogen exposure could be identified by cataloging public T cell receptors. The T cell repertoires of about 700 subjects were profiled by immunosequencing and related to cytomegalovirus serostatus. Along with the approximately 650-subject first cohort, a separate validation cohort of over 90 different subjects was used. To predict cytomegalovirus infection status, the study brought together high-throughput TCR immunosequencing, statistical association of individual TCRs with disease status, and machine learning. In a later analysis, previously published TCR beta repertoires from several hundred donors were re-analyzed and high-resolution HLA genotyping was added so that TCR occurrence patterns could be studied. Rather than using new phenotypic data, the later analysis identified candidate immune exposures from TCR beta sequences and from how often those sequences occurred across donors. To decide whether each TCR beta V gene segment behaved as functional or pseudogenic, an earlier analysis of approximately 600 of the donors relied on high-throughput TCR beta sequencing. Donor age, sex, ethnicity and CMV serostatus were compiled together with the repertoire data. Genome-wide SNP genotypes for about 65% of the roughly 700 donors were used in a later genetic analysis, which treated that subset as a discovery cohort. Every discovery cohort repertoire had been produced on one sequencing platform. HLA typing included class I and class II loci at four-digit resolution. Typing coverage varied by locus: about 629-640 donors for A, B, C, DRB1 and DQB1; roughly 500 for DQA1; about 570 for DPA1; more than 450 for DPB1. Because of strong linkage in the cohort, roughly 5 DR-DQ haplotypes were treated as single units for association and clustering. Among 398 genotyped donors of the cohort, an average of 235,054 unique TCR beta nucleotide sequences were sequenced per donor, roughly 20% of them non-productive. The study at large found these results: The classifier was reported to diagnose cytomegalovirus status with high specificity and sensitivity in both the original cohort and the validation cohort. The earlier analysis of 450 to 700 of the donors excluded roughly 16 rarely observed V segments, including chromosome 9 orphons, because counts were too low. The 87-base-pair reads could not distinguish some IMGT-functional V segments, including TRBV6-2 and TRBV6-3, so those segments were excluded. When HLA alleles, especially DR and DQ, strongly co-occurred, TCR associations were difficult to assign to individual alleles. According to a later analysis, TCR association rates differed among HLA loci, with DRB1 alleles showing the most associated TCRs and HLA-C alleles showing the fewest. The authors suggested that the approach could potentially be generalized to other disease states and immunological phenotypes. According to a later analysis, parvovirus B19, influenza, CMV and Epstein-Barr virus appeared linked to several top co-occurrence clusters. Linkage disequilibrium might explain the correlated functional status among segregating V segments, but an unknown experimental factor could not be excluded. Immune exposure information for the cohort was limited to CMV serostatus. The study gave a list of under 200 TCR beta chains associated with cytomegalovirus. In this cohort, only TCR beta chains were sequenced, and detectable features were limited by the absence of alpha or paired-chain data. A further reported finding was that TCR beta sequences accurately predicted the HLA-A and HLA-B alleles for most subjects in the first cohort. Because some donors lacked HLA typing at each locus, the association tests relied only on the typed subset. In a later analysis, most CMV-associated TCR beta chains were found to appear HLA-restricted, with HLA associations seemingly driven largely by CMV exposure. A few of the identified cytomegalovirus-associated TCR beta chains were confirmed in vitro to be specific for cytomegalovirus antigens. An earlier analysis of 587 of the donors showed that most TCR beta V segments appeared in productive rearrangements either about 87% or about 30% of the time, which broadly matched IMGT annotations. While some public TCRs were present in many individuals, most TCR sequences turned up only very rarely across donors. In a later analysis, around 17,000 TCR beta sequences were associated with specific HLA alleles at a false discovery rate of 0.05. The sequencing pipeline was judged likely to have produced a cluster of highly shared sequence variants as a technical artifact. The presence/absence analyses assumed that sequencing depth was roughly uniform across donors, and that assumption may not be true. In a later analysis, HLA-associated TCR beta chains were found to be more clonally expanded and to have lower generation probabilities than equally common non-associated chains. In a later genetic analysis, a missense DCLRE1C variant was associated with V-gene and J-gene trimming of TCR beta chains, and the association was replicated in an independent cohort. In a later genetic analysis, fewer N-insertions in productive TCRs were reported among donors in an Asian-associated ancestry cluster than the approximately 670-donor mean.

The cohort comprised fewer than 700 healthy bone marrow donors. At the time of sampling, all cohort members were nominally healthy, though unrecorded immune exposures were likely present. The donor tested CMV seronegative and was one of the 352 seronegative cohort members. Each donor provided a peripheral blood sample, and peripheral blood mononuclear cells were used for TCR beta sequencing. The Qiagen DNeasy Blood Extraction Kit was used to extract genomic DNA from the blood cell samples. Preparation of the library involved the immunoSEQ multiplex PCR assay. A mixture of 60 forward primers for TCR Vbeta segments and 13 reverse primers for TCR Jbeta segments was used in the multiplex PCR. The CDR3 region of rearranged TCR beta genes was amplified from genomic DNA with a multiplex PCR assay. The Illumina HiSeq System was used to sequence the amplified TCR beta libraries as 87-base-pair reads. The authors' analysis ran thus. A later analysis counted about 80 million unique TCR beta chains across the 690 or so repertoires, and 9.5 million to 11 million of these chains were shared by at least two donors. Raw reads were error-corrected and collapsed into unique sequences by a nearest-neighbor algorithm in which closely related sequences were merged to remove PCR and sequencing errors. V, D and J gene segments were assigned by aligning CDR3 sequences to IMGT reference sequences. For a sequence to be retained, at least a six-nucleotide match to both a V gene segment and a J gene segment was required. A rearrangement was called productive if the CDR3 had no stop codons and remained in frame with V and J, and every other rearrangement was called non-productive. Following IMGT convention, CDR3 was defined as the stretch from the second conserved V-encoded cysteine up to the conserved J-encoded phenylalanine. The earlier analysis of more than 450 of the donors excluded sequences that lacked an unambiguous match to a single V gene segment. An earlier analysis of fewer than 650 of the donors classified V segments as functional when productive rearrangements were above 56.7% and as segregating when the standard deviation between donors was above 5%. A statistical classification framework was built for diagnosing cytomegalovirus status from the catalog of TCR beta chain sequences. A later analysis assigned V and J genes by comparing TCR nucleotide sequences with IMGT/GENE-DB human TR gene sequences. The TCRdist pipeline was used in a later analysis to assign CDR3 sequences and most-parsimonious VDJ recombination scenarios. In a later analysis, every TCR beta chain was defined by the combination of its CDR3 amino acid sequence and its V-gene family, and reads without a unique V-gene family were dropped. To address suspected cross-contamination and a sequencing artifact, a later analysis removed around 600 highly shared, low-generation-probability nucleotide sequences. A later analysis calculated a clonal expansion index for each public chain from normalized within-repertoire ranks of inferred template counts. In a later analysis, generation probabilities were computed with a VDJ recombination model fitted to out-of-frame rearrangements, and the resulting probabilities were checked against IGoR. Hypergeometric tests were used in a later analysis to score TCR-TCR, TCR-HLA and TCR-CMV co-occurrence, with a repertoire-size bias correction applied to the TCR pairs. A later analysis estimated false discovery rates by permuting HLA or CMV assignments 20 times. In a later analysis, co-occurring TCRs were grouped using DBSCAN, and TCRdist sequence similarity was added for clustering within HLA-allele-positive subsets. For co-occurrence clustering, repertoires with fewer than 30,000 or more than 120,000 public chains were excluded, along with four or five repertoires with anomalous nucleotide sharing. The table was pulled from immuneACCESS by TCRdb, which kept in-frame rearrangements only. Such tables lose some clones; where checked, under half of the loss comes from unresolved V genes, and the rest has no known cause. V, J and clone size were drawn from that table, and D and trimming were deduced from the DNA. This sample gives about 40,000 clones in total; over 60% of them show up just once. The ten most abundant clones make up 3% to 4.5% of the sample.

This clonotype was sampled from a man between 40 and 49 years old in good health and CMV-seronegative. Recombination connected TRBV6-1 to TRBJ2-7; the D gene is perhaps TRBD2, on 6 matching bases. The sequenced sample consisted of PBMCs. CDR3 protein: CASEGRGNEQYF. The sequenced DNA is TGTGCCAGCGAAGGTCGCGGGAACGAGCAGTACTTC.